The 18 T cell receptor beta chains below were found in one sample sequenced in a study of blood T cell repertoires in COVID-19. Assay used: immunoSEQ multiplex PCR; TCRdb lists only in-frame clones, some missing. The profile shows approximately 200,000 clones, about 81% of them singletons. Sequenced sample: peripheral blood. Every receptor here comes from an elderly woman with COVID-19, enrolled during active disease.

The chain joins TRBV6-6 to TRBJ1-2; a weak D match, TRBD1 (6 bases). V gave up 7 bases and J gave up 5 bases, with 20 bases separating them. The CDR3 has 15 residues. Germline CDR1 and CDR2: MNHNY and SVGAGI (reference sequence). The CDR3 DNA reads TGTGCCAGCACCCCGAGCCGGGACACGGGGTATGGCTACACCTTC. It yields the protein CASTPSRDTGYGYTF.

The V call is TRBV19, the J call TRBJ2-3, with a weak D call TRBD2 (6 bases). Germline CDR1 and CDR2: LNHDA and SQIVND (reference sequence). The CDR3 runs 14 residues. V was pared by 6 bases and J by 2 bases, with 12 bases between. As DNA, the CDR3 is TGTGCCAGTAGGCAGGAGGGAGCCACAGATACGCAGTATTTT. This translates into CASRQEGATDTQYF.

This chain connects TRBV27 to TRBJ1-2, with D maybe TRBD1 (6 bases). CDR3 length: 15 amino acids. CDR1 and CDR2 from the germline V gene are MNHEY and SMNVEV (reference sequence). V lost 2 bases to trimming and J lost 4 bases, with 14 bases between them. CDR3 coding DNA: TGTGCCAGCAGTTTAAGGTATCAGGGGCTCTATGGCTACACCTTC. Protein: CASSLRYQGLYGYTF.

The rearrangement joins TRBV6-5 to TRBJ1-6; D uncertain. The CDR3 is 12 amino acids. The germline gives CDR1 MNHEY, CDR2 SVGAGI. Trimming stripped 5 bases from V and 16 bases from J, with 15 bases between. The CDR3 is CASSPVGRWLHF. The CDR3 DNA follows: TGTGCCAGCAGTCCCGTAGGCAGGTGGCTCCACTTT.

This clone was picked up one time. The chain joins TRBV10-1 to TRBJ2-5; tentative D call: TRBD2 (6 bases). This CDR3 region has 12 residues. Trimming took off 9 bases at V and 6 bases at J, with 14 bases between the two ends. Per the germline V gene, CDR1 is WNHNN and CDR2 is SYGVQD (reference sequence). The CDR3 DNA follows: TGCGCCAGGTCGTGGCTAGCGAAGACCCAGTACTTC. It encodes CARSWLAKTQYF.

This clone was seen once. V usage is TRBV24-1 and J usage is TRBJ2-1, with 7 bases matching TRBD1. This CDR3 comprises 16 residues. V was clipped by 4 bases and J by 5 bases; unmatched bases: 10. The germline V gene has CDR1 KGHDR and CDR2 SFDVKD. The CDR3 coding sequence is TGTGCCACCAGTGACCCAGGACAGGACGTACACAATGAGCAGTTCTTC. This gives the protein CATSDPGQDVHNEQFF.

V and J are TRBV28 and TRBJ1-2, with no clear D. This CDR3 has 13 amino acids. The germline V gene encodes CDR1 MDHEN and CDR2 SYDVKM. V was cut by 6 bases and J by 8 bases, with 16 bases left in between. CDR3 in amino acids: CASSPIAGSGYTF. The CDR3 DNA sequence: TGTGCCAGCAGCCCCATTGCGGGGAGCGGCTACACCTTC.

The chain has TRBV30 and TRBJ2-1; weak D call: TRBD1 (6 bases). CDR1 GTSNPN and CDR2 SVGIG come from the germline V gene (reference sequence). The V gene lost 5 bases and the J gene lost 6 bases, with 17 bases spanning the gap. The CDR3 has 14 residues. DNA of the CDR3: TGTGCCTGGGGGGTTGGGGGCGGACTCAATGAGCAGTTCTTC. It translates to CAWGVGGGLNEQFF.

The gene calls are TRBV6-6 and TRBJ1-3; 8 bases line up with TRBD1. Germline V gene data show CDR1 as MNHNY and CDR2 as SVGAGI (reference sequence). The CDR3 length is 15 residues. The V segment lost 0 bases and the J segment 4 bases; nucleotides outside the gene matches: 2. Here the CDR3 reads CASSYSTGVGNTIYF. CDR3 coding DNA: TGTGCCAGCAGTTACTCGACAGGGGTCGGAAACACCATATATTTT.

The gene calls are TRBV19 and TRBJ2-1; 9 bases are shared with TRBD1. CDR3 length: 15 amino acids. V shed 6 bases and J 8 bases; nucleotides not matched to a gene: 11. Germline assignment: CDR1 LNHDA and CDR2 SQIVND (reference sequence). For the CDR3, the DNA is TGTGCCAGTAGCGCACCGGGACAGGGAATCGATGAGCAGTTCTTC. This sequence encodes CASSAPGQGIDEQFF.

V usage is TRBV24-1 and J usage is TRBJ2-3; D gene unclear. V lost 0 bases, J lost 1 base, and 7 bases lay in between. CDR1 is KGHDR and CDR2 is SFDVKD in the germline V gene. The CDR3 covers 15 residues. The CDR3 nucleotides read TGTGCCACCAGTGATTTGTTGGCGGGCACAGATACGCAGTATTTT. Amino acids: CATSDLLAGTDTQYF.

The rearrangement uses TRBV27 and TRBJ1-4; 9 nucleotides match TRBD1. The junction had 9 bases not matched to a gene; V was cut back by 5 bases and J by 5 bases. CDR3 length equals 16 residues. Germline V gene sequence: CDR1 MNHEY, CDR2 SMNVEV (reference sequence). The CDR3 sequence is CASSPITGGANEKLFF. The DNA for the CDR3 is TGTGCCAGCAGTCCTATTACAGGGGGCGCAAATGAAAAACTGTTTTTT.

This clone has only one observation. The CDR3 loop is CASSFSRGSGNTIYF. CDR3 bases: TGTGCCAGCAGCTTTTCCAGGGGGAGTGGAAACACCATATATTTT. This chain links TRBV11-3 with TRBJ1-3, with 7 positions matching TRBD1. The CDR3 loop spans 15 amino acids. With V trimmed by 3 bases and J by 3 bases, 5 bases remained unmatched. CDR1 is SGHNT, CDR2 YENEEA, per germline.

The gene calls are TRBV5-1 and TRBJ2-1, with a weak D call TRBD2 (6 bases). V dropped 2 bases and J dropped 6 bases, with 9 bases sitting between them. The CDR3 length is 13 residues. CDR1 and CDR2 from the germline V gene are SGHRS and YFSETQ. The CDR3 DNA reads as TGCGCCAGCAGCTTCGGAGGGGTCAATGAGCAGTTCTTC. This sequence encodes CASSFGGVNEQFF.

In DNA, the CDR3 is TGTGCCACCAGTGATTATAGCGGGAGTACCGGGGAGCTGTTTTTT. This codes for CATSDYSGSTGELFF. The chain recombines TRBV24-1 with TRBJ2-2, with 9 positions matching TRBD2. The V and J ends lost 2 bases and 5 bases, in that order; junction bases with no gene match: 2. This CDR3 contains 15 residues. The germline V gene has CDR1 KGHDR and CDR2 SFDVKD.

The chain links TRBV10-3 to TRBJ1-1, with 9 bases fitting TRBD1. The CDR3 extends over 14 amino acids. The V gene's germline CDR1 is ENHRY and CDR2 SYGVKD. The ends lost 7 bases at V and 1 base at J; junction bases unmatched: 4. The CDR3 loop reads CAIKQGATNTEAFF. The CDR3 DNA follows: TGTGCCATCAAACAGGGGGCAACGAACACTGAAGCTTTCTTT.

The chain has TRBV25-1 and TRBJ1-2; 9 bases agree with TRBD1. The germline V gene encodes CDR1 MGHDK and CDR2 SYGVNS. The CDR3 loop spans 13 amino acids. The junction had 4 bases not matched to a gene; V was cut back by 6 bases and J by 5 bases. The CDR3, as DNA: TGTGCCAGCAGGGCTGGACAGGGGTATGGCTACACCTTC. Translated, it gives CASRAGQGYGYTF.

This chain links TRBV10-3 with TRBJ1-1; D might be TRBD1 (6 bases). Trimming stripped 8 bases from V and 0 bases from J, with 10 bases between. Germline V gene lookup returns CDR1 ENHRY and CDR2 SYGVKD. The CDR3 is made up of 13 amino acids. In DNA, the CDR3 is TGTGCCATCCAGAGGGGGATGAACACTGAAGCTTTCTTT. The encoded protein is CAIQRGMNTEAFF.